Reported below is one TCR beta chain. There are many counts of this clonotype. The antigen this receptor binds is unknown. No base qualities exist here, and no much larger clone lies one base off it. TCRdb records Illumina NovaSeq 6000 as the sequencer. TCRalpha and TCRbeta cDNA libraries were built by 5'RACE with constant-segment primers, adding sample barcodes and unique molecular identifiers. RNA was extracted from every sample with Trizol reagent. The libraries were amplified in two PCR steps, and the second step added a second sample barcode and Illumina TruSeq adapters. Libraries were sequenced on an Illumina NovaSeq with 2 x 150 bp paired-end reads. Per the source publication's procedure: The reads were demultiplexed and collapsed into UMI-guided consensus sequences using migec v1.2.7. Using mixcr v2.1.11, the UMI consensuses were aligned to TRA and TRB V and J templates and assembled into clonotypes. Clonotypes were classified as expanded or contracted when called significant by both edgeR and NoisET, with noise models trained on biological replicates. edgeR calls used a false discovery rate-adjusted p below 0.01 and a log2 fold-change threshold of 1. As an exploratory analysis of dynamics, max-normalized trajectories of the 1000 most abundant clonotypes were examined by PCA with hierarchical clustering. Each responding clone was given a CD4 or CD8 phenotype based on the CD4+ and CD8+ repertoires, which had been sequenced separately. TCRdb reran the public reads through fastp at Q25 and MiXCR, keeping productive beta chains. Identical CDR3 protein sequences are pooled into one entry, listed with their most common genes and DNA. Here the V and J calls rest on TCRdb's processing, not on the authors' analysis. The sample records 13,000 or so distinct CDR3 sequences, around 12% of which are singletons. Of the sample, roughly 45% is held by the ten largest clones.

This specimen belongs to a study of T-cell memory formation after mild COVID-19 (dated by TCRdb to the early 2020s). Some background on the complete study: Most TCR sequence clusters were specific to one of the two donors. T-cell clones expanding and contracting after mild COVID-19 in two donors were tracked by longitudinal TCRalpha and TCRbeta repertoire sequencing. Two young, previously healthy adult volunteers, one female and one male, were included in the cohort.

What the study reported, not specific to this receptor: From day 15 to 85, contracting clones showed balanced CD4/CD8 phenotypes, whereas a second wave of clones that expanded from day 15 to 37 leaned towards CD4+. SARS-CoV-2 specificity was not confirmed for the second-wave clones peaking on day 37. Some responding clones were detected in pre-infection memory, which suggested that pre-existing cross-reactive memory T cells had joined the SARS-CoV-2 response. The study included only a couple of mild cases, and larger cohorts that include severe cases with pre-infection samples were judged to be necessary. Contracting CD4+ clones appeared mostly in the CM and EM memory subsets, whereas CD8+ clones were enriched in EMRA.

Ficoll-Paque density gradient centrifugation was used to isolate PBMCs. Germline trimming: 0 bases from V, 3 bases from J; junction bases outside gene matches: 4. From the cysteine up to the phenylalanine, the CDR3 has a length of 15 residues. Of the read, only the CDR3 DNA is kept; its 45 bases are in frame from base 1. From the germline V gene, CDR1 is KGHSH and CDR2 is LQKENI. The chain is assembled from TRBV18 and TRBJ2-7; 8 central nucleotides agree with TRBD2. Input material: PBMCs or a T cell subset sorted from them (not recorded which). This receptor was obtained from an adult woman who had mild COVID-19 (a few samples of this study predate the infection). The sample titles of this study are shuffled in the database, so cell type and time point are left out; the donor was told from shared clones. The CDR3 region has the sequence CASSPPKRGNYEQYF. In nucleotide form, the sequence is TGTGCCAGCTCACCACCTAAGCGGGGGAACTACGAGCAGTACTTC.